Listed here are 32 T cell receptor beta chains from one sample, sequenced in a study of blood T cells in healthy people across ages. Combining a sample-barcoded 5' primer with a J-beta primer mix, a second PCR ran for about 6 to 12 cycles. TCRdb reanalysed the 5' RACE reads using MiXCR and keeps one entry per CDR3 protein. The table shows approximately 730,000 distinct CDR3 sequences, with around half occurring only once. Material: blood. The receptor source for this set is a man older than 75 in good health.

The chain couples TRBV29-1 to TRBJ1-2; TRBD1 matches 7 bases. Germline V gene sequence: CDR1 SQVTM, CDR2 ANQGSEA. V gave up 1 base and J gave up 0 bases; unmatched junction bases: 11. This CDR3 spans 17 amino acids. The CDR3 DNA is TGCAGCGTTGAAGTCCCAGGGGGGCAGAGTACTAACTATGGCTACACCTTC. As protein: CSVEVPGGQSTNYGYTF.

The gene calls are TRBV6-2 or TRBV6-3 and TRBJ1-4; D not certain. CDR1 and CDR2 from the germline V gene are MNHEY and SVGEGT. The CDR3 contains 15 residues. Between the trimmed V and J ends, which lost 5 bases and 5 bases, there was a span of 15 bases. Written as DNA, the CDR3 is TGTGCCAGCAGTCCTCACAACGACCGAAATGAAAAACTGTTTTTT. It codes for CASSPHNDRNEKLFF.

This clonotype appeared a few times. The CDR3 sequence is CATSEGAIIYGYTF. As DNA, the CDR3 is TGTGCCACCTCGGAGGGCGCGATAATATATGGCTACACCTTC. V usage is TRBV7-8 and J usage is TRBJ1-2, with unresolved D. CDR1 is SGHVS, CDR2 FQNEAQ, per germline. CDR3 length equals 14 residues. V lost 10 bases and J lost 5, with 20 bases in between.

The V gene is TRBV5-1, the J gene TRBJ1-2; D is possibly TRBD1 (5 bases). Germline values: CDR1 SGHRS, CDR2 YFSETQ. There are 15 residues in the CDR3. V shed 0 bases and J shed 4 bases, with 13 bases lying between them. CDR3 protein: CASSLVVVGGYGYTF. The CDR3 DNA follows: TGCGCCAGCAGCTTGGTCGTGGTCGGGGGCTATGGCTACACCTTC.

V usage is TRBV7-3 and J usage is TRBJ2-3; D is unresolved. With 5 bases removed from V and 8 bases from J, the gap between germline ends came to 14 bases. This CDR3 has 13 residues. CDR1 is SGHTA and CDR2 is FQGTGA in the germline V gene. The CDR3 DNA follows: TGTGCCAGCAGCCGAGACGGAGCAGCTACGCAGTATTTT. Its protein product is CASSRDGAATQYF.

This clonotype was counted only a few times. The CDR3 DNA is TGCAGCGCTCGCCGTCGGGCCGAAGAGACCCAGTACTTC. Amino acids: CSARRRAEETQYF. The chain recombines TRBV29-1 with TRBJ2-5; D is unclear. Trimming removed 7 bases from V and 3 bases from J, with 15 bases in between. The CDR3 extends over 13 amino acids. Germline values: CDR1 SQVTM, CDR2 ANQGSEA.

This clonotype was counted only a few times. CDR3 residues: CSARNRQSTYEQYF. CDR3 DNA sequence: TGCAGTGCTAGGAACAGGCAGTCGACCTACGAGCAGTACTTC. The chain is built from TRBV20-1 and TRBJ2-7; maybe TRBD1 (5 bases). Germline loops: CDR1 DFQATT, CDR2 SNEGSKA (reference sequence). The ends were cut back, 3 bases at V and 2 bases at J, with 14 bases in the middle. The CDR3 totals 14 residues.

This clonotype was observed a few times. The V call is TRBV4-1, the J call TRBJ1-4; 10 bases align to TRBD1. CDR3 size: 16 residues. Germline lookup yields CDR1 MGHRA and CDR2 YSYEKL. The junction had 7 bases not matched to a gene; V was cut back by 1 base and J by 8 bases. The CDR3 protein is CASSQAARTGGEKLFF. The CDR3 nucleotides read TGCGCCAGCAGCCAAGCTGCTCGGACAGGGGGGGAAAAACTGTTTTTT.

The chain recombines TRBV7-2 with TRBJ2-4, with 7 bases that match TRBD1. The V and J ends lost 4 bases and 1 base, in that order; junction bases with no gene match: 7. Germline CDR1 SGHTA, CDR2 FQGNSA. CDR3 length: 16 residues. CDR3 protein: CASSSRQGGAKNIQYF. The CDR3 DNA sequence: TGTGCCAGCAGCTCCAGACAGGGTGGGGCCAAAAACATTCAGTACTTC.

This clonotype appeared many times. The chain links TRBV20-1 to TRBJ2-7; D might be TRBD1 or TRBD2, each matching 6 bases. Germline lookup yields CDR1 DFQATT and CDR2 SNEGSKA (reference sequence). V was shortened by 5 bases and J by 3 bases, with 8 bases between the two germline ends. The CDR3 contains 11 residues. In nucleotides, the CDR3 is TGCAGTGCTGGGGGGCTCTACGAGCAGTACTTC. Amino acid sequence: CSAGGLYEQYF.

In this sample, this clonotype turned up a few times. This chain connects TRBV29-1 to TRBJ2-5, with D possibly matching TRBD2 (6 bases). The CDR3 is 13 residues long. V lost 7 bases to trimming and J lost 3 bases, with 15 bases between them. CDR1 is SQVTM and CDR2 is ANQGSEA in the germline V gene. The CDR3: CSAGPGGEETQYF. The CDR3 DNA is TGCAGCGCTGGGCCCGGCGGGGAAGAGACCCAGTACTTC.

The chain couples TRBV6-1 to TRBJ1-2, with TRBD1 as a possible D gene (5 bases). This CDR3 contains 18 residues. The V end lost 5 bases, the J end lost 5 bases, and 27 bases lay between the germline ends. Germline CDR1 is MNHNS and CDR2 is SASEGT. In DNA form, the CDR3 reads TGTGCCAGCAGTCTCAACGCACCCGGGACGGCGGCTGAGTATGGCTACACCTTC. Its protein product is CASSLNAPGTAAEYGYTF.

This sequence joins TRBV9 and TRBJ2-1, with unresolved D. The CDR3 covers 14 residues. Germline V CDR1 and CDR2: SGDLS, YYNGEE. The ends were cut back, 3 bases at V and 9 bases at J, with 16 bases in the middle. The CDR3 DNA reads as TGTGCCAGCAGCGCCTCCGGCCAGTTGGGTGAGCAGTTCTTC. This gives the protein CASSASGQLGEQFF. The full variable domain, its missing parts supplied by reference TRBV9 and TRBJ2-1, is DSGVTQTPKHLITATGQRVTLRCSPRSGDLSVYWYQQSLDQGLQFLIQYYNGEERAKGNILERFSAQQFPDLHSELNLSSLELGDSALYFCASSASGQLGEQFFGPGTRLTVL.

This clonotype was seen a few times. V usage is TRBV7-2 and J usage is TRBJ2-3; 7 nucleotides agree with TRBD2. Germline V gives CDR1 SGHTA, CDR2 FQGNSA. Trimming took 1 base from V and 4 from J; bases not matched to a gene: 8. The CDR3 length is 16 residues. This CDR3 is CASSLGAGVRADTQYF. DNA of the CDR3: TGTGCCAGCAGCTTAGGGGCGGGAGTTAGGGCAGATACGCAGTATTTT.

The chain combines TRBV20-1 with TRBJ2-7; 12 bases map to TRBD2. Trimming at V came to 6 bases and at J to 5 bases, leaving 8 bases not matched to a gene. Germline lookup yields CDR1 DFQATT and CDR2 SNEGSKA (reference sequence). The CDR3 runs to 14 residues. The CDR3 loop reads CSANGLAGRDEQYF. CDR3 bases: TGCAGTGCCAATGGACTAGCGGGGCGTGACGAGCAGTACTTC.

This clonotype was recorded once. The chain has TRBV20-1 and TRBJ2-3; 9 nucleotides match TRBD2. J was trimmed by 4 bases and V by 6 bases; bases with no gene match: 11. The CDR3 extends over 15 amino acids. Germline values: CDR1 DFQATT, CDR2 SNEGSKA (reference sequence). The CDR3 nucleotides are TGCAGTGCCATTTTGCGGGAGGGATGGTCAGATACGCAGTATTTT. It yields the protein CSAILREGWSDTQYF.

The chain combines TRBV6-6 with TRBJ2-3; 9 nucleotides line up with TRBD1. The V segment lost 1 base and the J segment 14 bases; nucleotides outside the gene matches: 13. The length of the CDR3 is 15 residues. Germline V lookup: CDR1 MNHNY, CDR2 SVGAGI (reference sequence). CDR3 amino acids: CASSYWDRAHRYAYF. The CDR3 DNA reads as TGTGCCAGCAGTTACTGGGACAGGGCCCACAGATACGCGTATTTT.

This clonotype was seen a few times. The J gene is TRBJ2-5, the V gene TRBV3-1, with a tentative D call TRBD2 (6 bases). Looked up from germline, CDR1 is LGHDT and CDR2 is YNNKEL (reference sequence). Trimming removed 4 bases from V and 5 bases from J, with 17 bases in between. This CDR3 region has 15 residues. The CDR3 loop is CASSLRGGKVETQYF. The CDR3 bases are TGTGCCAGCAGCCTAAGGGGCGGGAAAGTGGAGACCCAGTACTTC.

The chain combines TRBV7-9 with TRBJ1-1; D gene ambiguous. The germline V and J ends were trimmed by 5 bases and 4 bases, with 14 bases remaining between them. The CDR3 is made up of 14 amino acids. Looked up from germline, CDR1 is SEHNR and CDR2 is FQNEAQ (reference sequence). The CDR3 DNA is TGTGCCAGCAGCACTGTCAACAGTTCCACTGAAGCTTTCTTT. As protein: CASSTVNSSTEAFF. Variable domain in full (rest from reference TRBV7-9 and TRBJ1-1): DTGVSQNPRHKITKRGQNVTFRCDPISEHNRLYWYRQTLGQGPEFLTYFQNEAQLEKSRLLSDRFSAERPKGSFSTLEIQRTEQGDSAMYLCASSTVNSSTEAFFGQGTRLTVV.

Only a few counts were recorded for this clonotype. The rearrangement uses TRBV18 and TRBJ2-6; the D is unclear. V shed 6 bases and J shed 2 bases, with 11 bases lying between them. CDR3 size: 15 residues. In germline, CDR1 is KGHSH, CDR2 LQKENI. DNA of the CDR3: TGTGCCAGCTCGCAGTCAGTAGCTGGGGCCAACGTCCTGACTTTC. It encodes CASSQSVAGANVLTF.

A few counts support this clonotype. The V and J genes are TRBV2 and TRBJ2-3, with 11 positions matching TRBD2. This CDR3 comprises 15 residues. Germline V gene sequence: CDR1 SNHLY, CDR2 FYNNEI. V dropped 3 bases and J dropped 2; count of bases not matched to a gene: 1. CDR3 region: CASSETSGDTDTQYF. The DNA of the CDR3 is TGTGCCAGCAGTGAGACTAGCGGGGACACAGATACGCAGTATTTT.

The chain has TRBV20-1 and TRBJ2-1, with D uncertain. The CDR3 covers 14 residues. V lost 1 base and J lost 4, with 11 bases in between. CDR1 and CDR2 from the germline V gene are DFQATT and SNEGSKA (reference sequence). The CDR3 region is CSARAPQIYNEQFF. The CDR3 nucleotides are TGCAGTGCTAGAGCCCCGCAGATATACAATGAGCAGTTCTTC.

A few counts support this clonotype. CDR3 bases: TGCGCCAGCAGCTTGTCGGCTAGCGGGCCCCAAGAGACCCAGTACTTC. It translates to CASSLSASGPQETQYF. The gene calls are TRBV5-1 and TRBJ2-5; 8 bases align to TRBD2. V shed 1 base and J 1 base; nucleotides not matched to a gene: 6. Germline-derived CDR1 and CDR2 are SGHRS and YFSETQ. The CDR3 covers 16 residues.

V is TRBV4-1 and J is TRBJ2-1, with TRBD2 as a possible D gene (6 bases). With 1 base removed from V and 4 bases from J, the gap between germline ends came to 14 bases. The CDR3 consists of 16 residues. From germline, CDR1 is MGHRA and CDR2 YSYEKL. CDR3 DNA sequence: TGCGCCAGCAGCCAAGTTGGGGGAGGCGTTTACAATGAGCAGTTCTTC. As protein: CASSQVGGGVYNEQFF.

This chain links TRBV6-6 with TRBJ1-2; D remains unclear. Germline-derived CDR1 and CDR2 are MNHNY and SVGAGI (reference sequence). V shed 8 bases and J shed 6 bases, with 22 bases lying between them. The CDR3 is 15 amino acids. As DNA, the CDR3 is TGTGCCAGCTCCTACGGTGACGGTCCATCCCATGGCTACACCTTC. This sequence encodes CASSYGDGPSHGYTF.

The chain uses TRBV2 and TRBJ2-3; D is possibly TRBD2 (5 bases). The CDR3 loop spans 15 amino acids. Per germline, CDR1 SNHLY and CDR2 FYNNEI. V dropped 3 bases and J dropped 6 bases, with 16 bases sitting between them. CDR3: CASSEGSLGKDTQYF. The CDR3 coding sequence is TGTGCCAGCAGTGAGGGGAGTCTCGGAAAGGATACGCAGTATTTT.

In regard to this clonotype: One junction end disagrees with the germline gene, perhaps due to a read error. The V call is TRBV18, the J call TRBJ2-5; 7 positions agree with TRBD2. Matching the DNA end better, TRBJ2-7 makes the J call doubtful. CDR3 length equals 15 residues. Germline CDR1 is KGHSH and CDR2 is LQKENI. The CDR3 sequence: CASSPGIAGSCEQYF. CDR3 DNA: TGTGCCAGCTCACCAGGAATAGCGGGTTCCTGCGAGCAGTACTTC.

In its sample, this clonotype was seen a few times. V and J are TRBV29-1 and TRBJ2-5; 9 bases agree with TRBD1. J was trimmed by 5 bases and V by 6 bases; bases with no gene match: 10. Germline V gene sequence: CDR1 SQVTM, CDR2 ANQGSEA. The CDR3 extends over 14 amino acids. The CDR3 is CSVAGTGQGETQYF. For the CDR3, the DNA is TGCAGCGTAGCCGGGACAGGGCAGGGGGAGACCCAGTACTTC.

This clonotype was picked up a small number of times. The V call is TRBV5-6, the J call TRBJ2-1, with D possibly called TRBD1 or TRBD2 (6 bases each). The CDR3 spans 17 residues. CDR1 and CDR2 (germline): SGHDT, YYEEEE. V was trimmed by 5 bases and J by 7 bases, leaving 25 bases between them. In DNA, the CDR3 is TGTGCCAGCAGTCCATCTGACGGGACATTTGGGAGGAATGAGCAGTTCTTC. Protein: CASSPSDGTFGRNEQFF.

The V gene is TRBV6-5, the J gene TRBJ2-7; 7 nucleotides match TRBD2. The junction had 11 bases not matched to a gene; V was cut back by 6 bases and J by 0 bases. Germline CDR1 and CDR2: MNHEY and SVGAGI. The CDR3 consists of 16 residues. This chain's CDR3 is CASRGTMGQGSYEQYF. CDR3 in DNA: TGTGCCAGCAGAGGGACTATGGGGCAAGGCTCCTACGAGCAGTACTTC.

The V call is TRBV2, the J call TRBJ1-2, with D tentatively TRBD1 (5 bases). Germline CDR1 reads SNHLY; CDR2 reads FYNNEI. Trimming pared 6 bases from V and 1 base from J, leaving 21 bases between. This CDR3 is 17 amino acids long. The DNA for the CDR3 is TGTGCCAGCAGCCAAGTAGATCTGAGACAGAATAACTATGGCTACACCTTC. Translating it yields CASSQVDLRQNNYGYTF.

V is TRBV6-5 and J is TRBJ2-4, with 10 nucleotides matching TRBD2. V lost 4 bases to trimming and J lost 13 bases; unmatched junction nucleotides: 13. The CDR3 has 15 residues. CDR1 MNHEY and CDR2 SVGAGI come from the germline V gene. CDR3 coding DNA: TGTGCCAGCAGTTTAACCGGGACTAGCGACCTGAAGCAGTACTTC. Translated: CASSLTGTSDLKQYF.